The 26 T cell receptor beta chains below all came from one sample that was sequenced in a study of blood T cells in healthy people across ages. Alongside a J-beta primer mix, a sample-barcoded 5' primer served in a second PCR lasting roughly 6 to 12 cycles. TCRdb redid the calling of the 5' RACE reads with MiXCR, one entry per CDR3 protein. The sample holds about 1,500,000 distinct CDR3 sequences, approximately 30% seen once. Source material: blood. The receptors here all came from a woman under 40 in good health.

The gene calls are TRBV7-9 and TRBJ2-7; 8 nucleotides align to TRBD1. With 1 base clipped from V and 6 bases from J, the junction kept 8 bases outside the gene matches. Germline V gene lookup returns CDR1 SEHNR and CDR2 FQNEAQ (reference sequence). The CDR3 covers 15 residues. CDR3 bases: TGTGCCAGCAGCTTAGAATGGGCGGACAGGGCCGAGCAGTACTTC. Translation gives CASSLEWADRAEQYF.

The chain employs TRBV29-1 and TRBJ2-1; D possibly corresponds to TRBD2 (5 bases). V dropped 3 bases and J dropped 13 bases, with 16 bases sitting between them. The CDR3 loop spans 12 amino acids. The V gene's germline CDR1 is SQVTM and CDR2 ANQGSEA. This CDR3 is CSVEPGKETQFF. DNA of the CDR3: TGCAGCGTTGAGCCGGGGAAAGAGACCCAGTTCTTC.

The V call is TRBV20-1, the J call TRBJ1-1; D is ambiguous. The CDR3 consists of 11 residues. Germline CDR1 and CDR2: DFQATT and SNEGSKA (reference sequence). The CDR3 reads CRAYKNTEAFF. In nucleotides, the CDR3 is TGCAGGGCTTACAAGAACACTGAAGCTTTCTTT.

The chain uses TRBV20-1 and TRBJ2-4; a possible D gene is TRBD2 (6 bases). The CDR3 extends over 15 amino acids. Per germline, CDR1 DFQATT and CDR2 SNEGSKA (reference sequence). The germline V and J ends were trimmed by 4 bases and 0 bases, with 13 bases remaining between them. The CDR3 DNA reads TGCAGTGCTAACCCCGGAGCGGGAGCCAAAAACATTCAGTACTTC. This codes for CSANPGAGAKNIQYF.

This clonotype occurred a few times. J is TRBJ2-3 and V is TRBV29-1, with 9 bases identical to TRBD1. Looked up from germline, CDR1 is SQVTM and CDR2 is ANQGSEA. The CDR3 totals 14 residues. CDR3: CILPRTGGTDTQYF. DNA of the CDR3: TGCATCCTTCCACGGACAGGGGGCACAGATACGCAGTATTTT.

This rearrangement joins TRBV9 to TRBJ1-2; 7 bases agree with TRBD1. Trimming at V came to 4 bases and at J to 10 bases, leaving 13 bases not matched to a gene. Per the germline V gene, CDR1 is SGDLS and CDR2 is YYNGEE. The CDR3 is 14 amino acids. The CDR3 DNA sequence: TGTGCCAGCAGCCTCGGAGGACAGGACCTCGTCTACACCTTC. It is translated as CASSLGGQDLVYTF.

The chain carries TRBV29-1 and TRBJ2-5; D not certain. The V end lost 3 bases, the J end lost 11 bases, and 19 bases lay between the germline ends. The germline V gene has CDR1 SQVTM and CDR2 ANQGSEA. This CDR3 is built from 13 residues. The CDR3 coding sequence is TGCAGCGTTGACGCGTCGCATACAAATGAGCAGTACTTC. As protein: CSVDASHTNEQYF.

This chain links TRBV5-1 with TRBJ2-1; TRBD2 agrees at 8 bases. The CDR3 length is 18 residues. Germline loops: CDR1 SGHRS, CDR2 YFSETQ. J lost 7 bases, V lost 0 bases, and 15 bases had no gene match. The CDR3: CASSLAGGRRGAENEQFF. The CDR3 DNA reads as TGCGCCAGCAGCTTGGCGGGTGGTCGGCGGGGGGCGGAAAATGAGCAGTTCTTC.

The rearrangement joins TRBV9 to TRBJ2-7; D call uncertain. Deletions cut 0 bases from V and 2 bases from J, with 12 bases between. The CDR3 sequence is 15 residues long. Germline V CDR1 and CDR2: SGDLS, YYNGEE. In DNA, the CDR3 is TGTGCCAGCAGCGTAGCTTGGGATATTACCTACGAGCAGTACTTC. Residues: CASSVAWDITYEQYF. The whole variable domain, remainder taken from reference TRBV9 and TRBJ2-7, is DSGVTQTPKHLITATGQRVTLRCSPRSGDLSVYWYQQSLDQGLQFLIQYYNGEERAKGNILERFSAQQFPDLHSELNLSSLELGDSALYFCASSVAWDITYEQYFGPGTRLTVT.

The chain recombines TRBV20-1 with TRBJ1-1; D unclear. The CDR3 loop spans 14 amino acids. Germline CDR1 is DFQATT and CDR2 is SNEGSKA (reference sequence). Trimming pared 1 base from V and 0 bases from J, leaving 9 bases between. The CDR3 spells CSARAGFLNTEAFF. CDR3 bases: TGCAGTGCTAGAGCAGGTTTCCTGAACACTGAAGCTTTCTTT.

The chain recombines TRBV6-2 or TRBV6-3 with TRBJ2-1, with D perhaps matching TRBD2 (5 bases). This CDR3 comprises 14 residues. The V and J ends lost 8 bases and 9 bases respectively, with 20 bases between them. In germline, CDR1 is MNHEY, CDR2 SVGEGT. The CDR3 reads CASRRSADGGEQFF. DNA for the CDR3: TGTGCCAGCCGGCGATCAGCGGACGGTGGTGAGCAGTTCTTC.

This clonotype occurred a few times. The chain combines TRBV7-2 with TRBJ2-1, with 16 bases identical to TRBD2. V shed 1 base, J shed 7 bases, and the junction held 4 bases outside the gene matches. The CDR3 spans 17 residues. Germline CDR1 reads SGHTA; CDR2 reads FQGNSA. The CDR3: CASSLEGTSGRVNEQFF. In DNA form, the CDR3 reads TGTGCCAGCAGCTTAGAAGGGACTAGCGGGAGGGTGAATGAGCAGTTCTTC.

The J gene is TRBJ2-1, the V gene TRBV3-1; 8 bases line up with TRBD2. Per the germline V gene, CDR1 is LGHDT and CDR2 is YNNKEL (reference sequence). The CDR3 is made up of 16 amino acids. With V trimmed by 1 base and J by 4 bases, 6 bases remained unmatched. Here the CDR3 DNA reads TGTGCCAGCAGCCAAGGGGCCCAGCGGGGGTACAATGAGCAGTTCTTC. This codes for CASSQGAQRGYNEQFF.

In its sample, this clonotype was seen a few times. The V gene is TRBV9, the J gene TRBJ2-3; D might be TRBD1 or TRBD2, each matching 5 bases. From germline, CDR1 is SGDLS and CDR2 YYNGEE. Trimming removed 2 bases from V and 11 bases from J, with 15 bases in between. This CDR3 region has 13 residues. As DNA, the CDR3 is TGTGCCAGCAGCGTCGATAGGGGCGAGGGGCAGTATTTT. Translation: CASSVDRGEGQYF. Full variable domain (remainder filled in from reference TRBV9 and TRBJ2-3): DSGVTQTPKHLITATGQRVTLRCSPRSGDLSVYWYQQSLDQGLQFLIQYYNGEERAKGNILERFSAQQFPDLHSELNLSSLELGDSALYFCASSVDRGEGQYFGPGTRLTVL.

This rearrangement joins TRBV20-1 to TRBJ2-5, with D unresolved. CDR3 length equals 11 residues. The V and J ends lost 3 bases and 5 bases respectively, with 7 bases between them. The germline gives CDR1 DFQATT, CDR2 SNEGSKA (reference sequence). The CDR3 sequence is CSASGLETQYF. The CDR3 coding sequence is TGCAGTGCTAGTGGCCTGGAGACCCAGTACTTC.

This clonotype was seen more than once but under ten times. The chain uses TRBV25-1 and TRBJ2-1; D possibly corresponds to TRBD1 (6 bases). V was cut by 6 bases and J by 4 bases, with 19 bases left in between. Germline CDR1 and CDR2: MGHDK and SYGVNS. The CDR3 totals 16 residues. CDR3 in amino acids: CASSAKGQPRYNEQFF. CDR3 nucleotides: TGTGCCAGCAGCGCTAAGGGACAACCGCGATACAATGAGCAGTTCTTC.

This rearrangement joins TRBV20-1 to TRBJ2-7; 11 nucleotides line up with TRBD2. Losses at the gene ends were 5 bases for V and 0 bases for J; bases not matched to a gene: 12. Germline V lookup: CDR1 DFQATT, CDR2 SNEGSKA (reference sequence). This CDR3 contains 17 residues. The CDR3: CSAGRLAGTISSYEQYF. CDR3 nucleotides: TGCAGTGCTGGTCGACTAGCGGGAACAATAAGCTCCTACGAGCAGTACTTC.

The chain employs TRBV10-2 and TRBJ1-1; a possible D gene is TRBD1 (6 bases). Germline CDR1 and CDR2: WSHSY and SAAADI. V lost 3 bases, J lost 5 bases, and 25 bases lay in between. The CDR3 loop spans 18 amino acids. Written as DNA, the CDR3 is TGCGCCAGCAGTGATTTTGGGGCGGGGGCGCAGTGGCGTACTGAAGCTTTCTTT. It codes for CASSDFGAGAQWRTEAFF.

Worth noting for this clonotype: One end of the junction fails to match germline, which may point to a read error. CDR3 nucleotides: TGTGCCAGCAGCTTAGGCCCGGGAGATATGCAGTATTTT. This translates into CASSLGPGDMQYF. This chain connects TRBV11-2 to TRBJ2-3; weak D call: TRBD2 (6 bases). This CDR3 spans 13 amino acids. Germline V CDR1 and CDR2: SGHAT, FQNNGV.

This clonotype was seen only a few times. The V and J genes are TRBV5-6 and TRBJ2-1, with 10 bases aligning to TRBD1. Germline CDR1 SGHDT, CDR2 YYEEEE. J was trimmed by 6 bases and V by 4 bases; bases with no gene match: 7. The CDR3 covers 15 residues. This CDR3 is CASSPGTGEGNEQFF. Here the CDR3 DNA reads TGTGCCAGCAGCCCCGGGACAGGGGAAGGCAATGAGCAGTTCTTC. The entire variable domain, with the rest obtained from reference TRBV5-6 and TRBJ2-1, is as follows: DAGVTQSPTHLIKTRGQQVTLRCSPKSGHDTVSWYQQALGQGPQFIFQYYEEEERQRGNFPDRFSGHQFPNYSSELNVNALLLGDSALYLCASSPGTGEGNEQFFGPGTRLTVL.

The chain recombines TRBV21-1 with TRBJ2-7. TRBV21-1 is a pseudogene. CDR3 length: 17 amino acids. The CDR3 sequence: CASSKRRETLTSYEQYF. In DNA, the CDR3 is TGTGCCAGCAGCAAAAGGAGAGAGACACTGACCTCATACGAGCAGTACTTC.

This clonotype has only a few counts. The chain is built from TRBV4-3 and TRBJ1-1, with TRBD1 as a possible D gene (5 bases). Trimming pared 5 bases from V and 3 bases from J, leaving 16 bases between. The CDR3 sequence is 15 residues long. Germline V CDR1 and CDR2: LGHNA, YSLEER. The DNA for the CDR3 is TGCGCCAGCAGCTCAGGGTCAGGGAGGCACACTGAAGCTTTCTTT. Translation gives CASSSGSGRHTEAFF.

V usage is TRBV28 and J usage is TRBJ1-3; D not certain. The V end lost 9 bases, the J end lost 0 bases, and 9 bases lay between the germline ends. This CDR3 spans 13 amino acids. Germline V lookup: CDR1 MDHEN, CDR2 SYDVKM. The CDR3 DNA follows: TGTGCCAGTTCCCTGCACTCTGGAAACACCATATATTTT. It is translated as CASSLHSGNTIYF.

About this clonotype: A much bigger clone sits one base away, suggesting this may be a read error. The gene calls are TRBV10-3 and TRBJ1-2, with TRBD1 matching 9 bases. V gave up 2 bases and J gave up 6 bases; unmatched junction bases: 4. The germline gives CDR1 ENHRY, CDR2 SYGVKD. The CDR3 length is 14 residues. This CDR3 is CAISERDRENGYTF. Here the CDR3 DNA reads TGTGCCATCAGTGAGAGGGACAGGGAAAATGGCTACACCTTC.

Many counts were recorded for this clonotype. The V and J genes are TRBV10-3 and TRBJ2-3; D may match TRBD1 or TRBD2 (5 bases each). The CDR3 spans 12 residues. The V gene's germline CDR1 is ENHRY and CDR2 SYGVKD. V lost 5 bases to trimming and J lost 5 bases, with 8 bases between them. DNA of the CDR3: TGTGCCATCAGTAGGGACGGAGATACGCAGTATTTT. Translating it yields CAISRDGDTQYF.

V usage is TRBV7-9 and J usage is TRBJ2-1; D may match TRBD1 or TRBD2 (5 bases each). The germline V gene encodes CDR1 SEHNR and CDR2 FQNEAQ (reference sequence). Trimming stripped 0 bases from V and 13 bases from J, with 19 bases between. The CDR3 is made up of 15 amino acids. The DNA of the CDR3 is TGTGCCAGCAGCTTAGCCACGCAGGGATGGGAGACCCAGTTCTTC. Amino acids: CASSLATQGWETQFF.